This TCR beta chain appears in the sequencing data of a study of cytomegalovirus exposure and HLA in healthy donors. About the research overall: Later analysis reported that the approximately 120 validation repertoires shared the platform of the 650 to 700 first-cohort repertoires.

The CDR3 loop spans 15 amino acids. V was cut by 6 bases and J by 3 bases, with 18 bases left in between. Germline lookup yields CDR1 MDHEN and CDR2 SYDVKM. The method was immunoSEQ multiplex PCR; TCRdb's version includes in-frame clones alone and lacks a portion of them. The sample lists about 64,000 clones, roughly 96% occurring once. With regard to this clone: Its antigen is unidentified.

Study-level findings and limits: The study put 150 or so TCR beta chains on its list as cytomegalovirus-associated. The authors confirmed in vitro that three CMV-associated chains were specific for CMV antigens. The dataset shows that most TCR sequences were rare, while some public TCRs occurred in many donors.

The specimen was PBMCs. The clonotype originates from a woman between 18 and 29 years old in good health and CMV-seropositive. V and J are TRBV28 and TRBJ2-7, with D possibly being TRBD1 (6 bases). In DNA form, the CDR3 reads TGTGCCAGCAGCGGAGGCCCGGGACACATCTACGAGCAGTACTTC. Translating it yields CASSGGPGHIYEQYF.